This T cell receptor beta chain is from a study of monozygotic twins with inflammatory bowel disease. Total RNA input per TCR library was around 3,600 ng. Each UMI harboured a 6-nucleotide sample barcode and was appended via template switching. TCRdb re-called the 5' RACE reads and shows each CDR3 protein once, DNA omitted. This listing includes about 300,000 distinct CDR3 sequences. The germline gives CDR1 SGDLS, CDR2 YYNGEE. The CDR3 loop spans 17 amino acids. One blood sample of approximately 2.5 ml was taken from each donor. The specimen sequenced was blood. The V call is TRBV9, the J call TRBJ2-7; as DNA is missing, the TRBD1 call by TCRdb cannot be tested. The sequence derives from a human donor with ulcerative colitis or Crohn's disease, or a healthy co-twin of an affected twin (not recorded which). The CDR3 sequence: CASSVGVGGQGGYEQYF. The variable domain in full, completed from reference TRBV9 and TRBJ2-7, reads DSGVTQTPKHLITATGQRVTLRCSPRSGDLSVYWYQQSLDQGLQFLIQYYNGEERAKGNILERFSAQQFPDLHSELNLSSLELGDSALYFCASSVGVGGQGGYEQYFGPGTRLTVT.